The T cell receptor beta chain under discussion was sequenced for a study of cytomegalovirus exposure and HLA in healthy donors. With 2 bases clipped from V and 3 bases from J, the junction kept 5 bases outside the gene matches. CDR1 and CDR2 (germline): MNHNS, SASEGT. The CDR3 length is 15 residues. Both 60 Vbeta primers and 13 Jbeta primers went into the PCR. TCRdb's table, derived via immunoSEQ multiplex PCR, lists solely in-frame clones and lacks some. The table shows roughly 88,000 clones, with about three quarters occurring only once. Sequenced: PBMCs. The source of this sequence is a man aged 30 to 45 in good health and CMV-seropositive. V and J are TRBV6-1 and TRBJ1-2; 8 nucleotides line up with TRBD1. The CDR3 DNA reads TGTGCCAGCAGTGAACGGCACAGGGGGGACTATGGCTACACCTTC. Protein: CASSERHRGDYGYTF.